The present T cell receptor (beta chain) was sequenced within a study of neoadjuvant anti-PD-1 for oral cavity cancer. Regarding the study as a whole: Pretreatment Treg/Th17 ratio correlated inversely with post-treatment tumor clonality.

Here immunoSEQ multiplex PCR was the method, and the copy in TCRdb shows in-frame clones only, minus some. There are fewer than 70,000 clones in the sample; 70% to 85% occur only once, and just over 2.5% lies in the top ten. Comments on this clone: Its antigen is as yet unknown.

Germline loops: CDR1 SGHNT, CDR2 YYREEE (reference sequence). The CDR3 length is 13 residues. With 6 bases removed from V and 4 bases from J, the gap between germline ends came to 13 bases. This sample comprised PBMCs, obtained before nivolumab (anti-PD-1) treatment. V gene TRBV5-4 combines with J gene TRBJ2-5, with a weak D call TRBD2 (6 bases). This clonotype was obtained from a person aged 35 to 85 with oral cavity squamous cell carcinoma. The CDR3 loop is CASTPGVGETQYF. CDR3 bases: TGTGCCAGCACCCCGGGGGTGGGAGAGACCCAGTACTTC.